The clone carrying this TCR beta chain showed up just once. Original analysis: For nucleated cells, counts were estimated from reference gene primer amplification. The repertoire was sequenced with immunoSEQ multiplex PCR; TCRdb's copy has only in-frame clones and lacks some. That table furnishes V, J and clone size, whereas the DNA furnished D and trimming. The sample yields roughly 150,000 clones, over 75% seen once. This sample stems from a study of blood T cell repertoires in COVID-19. Whole-study context: The study drew acute and convalescent COVID-19 samples from the United States, Italy and Spain. PBMCs, B-cell-depleted T cells, or T cells provided the cDNA or gDNA that made up the material.

Per germline, CDR1 LNHDA and CDR2 SQIVND (reference sequence). Trimming shortened V by 5 bases and J by 4 bases, and 18 bases separated the two germline ends. The CDR3 contains 17 residues. The receptor was isolated from a woman aged 45-59 years with acute or convalescent COVID-19. The sequenced sample consisted of peripheral blood. The V gene is TRBV19, the J gene TRBJ1-6, with D possibly matching TRBD1 (6 bases). The CDR3 DNA sequence: TGTGCCAGTAGTGACCCCGGGGCAGGGGATTATAATTCACCCCTCCACTTT. It is translated as CASSDPGAGDYNSPLHF. Looking up the rest from reference TRBV19 and TRBJ1-6 gives the full variable domain: DGGITQSPKYLFRKEGQNVTLSCEQNLNHDAMYWYRQDPGQGLRLIYYSQIVNDFQKGDIAEGYSVSREKKESFPLTVTSAQKNPTAFYLCASSDPGAGDYNSPLHFGNGTRLTVT.